Each of the 28 T cell receptor beta chains below was sequenced from the same sample in a study of blood T cells in healthy people across ages. It was with a sample-barcoded 5' primer and a J-beta primer mix that a second PCR of roughly 7 to 12 cycles was run. MiXCR was run by TCRdb on the 5' RACE reads, yielding one entry per CDR3 protein. The table lists around 800,000 distinct CDR3 sequences, more than 40% of them singletons. Material for sequencing was blood. The receptors were sampled from a man in his sixties in good health.

This clonotype was recorded many times. The CDR3 DNA reads as TGTGCCAGCAGAAACTCGGGACAGGGACACGAGCAGTACTTC. Translation: CASRNSGQGHEQYF. This chain uses TRBV6-2 or TRBV6-3 with TRBJ2-7; 9 nucleotides match TRBD1. This CDR3 region has 14 residues. Trimming took 6 bases from V and 5 from J; bases not matched to a gene: 8. Per the germline V gene, CDR1 is MNHEY and CDR2 is SVGEGT.

This clonotype came up a few times. The chain combines TRBV7-8 with TRBJ2-1; no clear D. The germline V and J ends were trimmed by 1 base and 6 bases, with 13 bases remaining between them. Germline CDR1 is SGHVS and CDR2 is FQNEAQ. This CDR3 contains 15 residues. CDR3 sequence: CASSLEGGTSNEQFF. DNA for the CDR3: TGTGCCAGCAGCTTAGAAGGCGGCACGAGCAATGAGCAGTTCTTC. Together with reference TRBV7-8 and TRBJ2-1, the CDR3 gives the full variable domain: GAGVSQSPRYKVAKRGQDVALRCDPISGHVSLFWYQQALGQGPEFLTYFQNEAQLDKSGLPSDRFFAERPEGSVSTLKIQRTQQEDSAVYLCASSLEGGTSNEQFFGPGTRLTVL.

This clonotype was seen only a few times. The V and J genes are TRBV10-3 and TRBJ2-2; 10 bases map to TRBD1. The V gene's germline CDR1 is ENHRY and CDR2 SYGVKD. This CDR3 has 16 amino acids. The J segment lost 2 bases and the V segment lost 10 bases, leaving 10 bases of the junction unmatched. The CDR3 nucleotides are TGTGCCACCGGGAGGGGGACAGGGGCAAACACCGGGGAGCTGTTTTTT. Translating it yields CATGRGTGANTGELFF.

This clonotype was seen a handful of times. The genes are TRBV20-1 and TRBJ2-1; D possibly corresponds to TRBD1 (6 bases). This CDR3 contains 15 residues. CDR1 is DFQATT, CDR2 SNEGSKA, per germline (reference sequence). The V and J ends lost 1 base and 5 bases respectively, with 15 bases between them. The CDR3 here is CSARVRDNRHNEQFF. CDR3 nucleotides: TGCAGTGCTAGAGTCCGGGACAACCGGCACAATGAGCAGTTCTTC.

The chain recombines TRBV7-3 with TRBJ2-1; 7 bases are a match to TRBD1. From germline, CDR1 is SGHTA and CDR2 FQGTGA. V lost 4 bases, J lost 6 bases, and 3 bases stayed unmatched. The CDR3 is made up of 13 amino acids. CDR3 sequence reads: CASSSQGINEQFF. The CDR3 DNA sequence: TGTGCCAGCAGCTCACAGGGGATCAATGAGCAGTTCTTC. Supplemented by reference TRBV7-3 and TRBJ2-1, the full variable domain reads GAGVSQTPSNKVTEKGKYVELRCDPISGHTALYWYRQSLGQGPEFLIYFQGTGAADDSGLPNDRFFAVRPEGSVSTLKIQRTERGDSAVYLCASSSQGINEQFFGPGTRLTVL.

The chain combines TRBV18 with TRBJ2-1; TRBD1 might be the D (6 bases). V dropped 3 bases and J dropped 10 bases, with 19 bases sitting between them. The germline gives CDR1 KGHSH, CDR2 LQKENI. CDR3 length: 15 residues. CDR3 bases: TGTGCCAGCTCACCCAGAGCAGGGGACCGATACGAGCAGTTCTTC. Its translation is CASSPRAGDRYEQFF.

The rearrangement joins TRBV7-2 to TRBJ2-3; D not certain. CDR3 length equals 14 residues. The V gene lost 5 bases and the J gene lost 5 bases, with 14 bases spanning the gap. CDR1 is SGHTA and CDR2 is FQGNSA in the germline V gene. The CDR3 sequence is CASSPDWTRDTQYF. The CDR3 bases are TGTGCCAGCAGCCCCGACTGGACGAGAGATACGCAGTATTTT.

This chain uses TRBV6-2 or TRBV6-3 with TRBJ1-5, with D possibly TRBD1 on 5 matching bases. The length of the CDR3 is 17 residues. CDR1 and CDR2 (germline): MNHEY, SVGEGT. Between the trimmed V and J ends, which lost 0 bases and 1 base, there was a span of 13 bases. The CDR3, as DNA: TGTGCCAGCAGTTACTCCATAGACAGATTAAGCAATCAGCCCCAGCATTTT. Translated: CASSYSIDRLSNQPQHF.

This clonotype was seen a single time. V usage is TRBV12-3 or TRBV12-4 and J usage is TRBJ2-7, with D tentatively TRBD2 (5 bases). V was shortened by 8 bases and J by 2 bases, with 19 bases between the two germline ends. The CDR3 spans 15 residues. CDR3 DNA: TGTGCCAGCGCTAACAGAGCCACTAGTCCCTACGAGCAGTACTTC. It specifies CASANRATSPYEQYF.

The gene calls are TRBV13 and TRBJ2-1; maybe TRBD2 (5 bases). Germline values: CDR1 PRHDT, CDR2 FYEKMQ (reference sequence). V lost 5 bases to trimming and J lost 5 bases, with 16 bases between them. There are 15 residues in the CDR3. The CDR3 protein is CASSPRTSGHNEQFF. The CDR3 DNA is TGTGCCAGCAGCCCCCGAACGAGCGGCCACAATGAGCAGTTCTTC.

This clonotype has just a few counts. The chain is built from TRBV20-1 and TRBJ2-1, with 7 bases identical to TRBD2. V lost 6 bases, J lost 6 bases, and 11 bases stayed unmatched. The CDR3 loop spans 14 amino acids. Germline-derived CDR1 and CDR2 are DFQATT and SNEGSKA (reference sequence). CDR3 in DNA: TGCAGTGCCTCAAGGGGACTACCCGGCAATGAGCAGTTCTTC. It specifies CSASRGLPGNEQFF.

The V call is TRBV5-1, the J call TRBJ2-1; unclear D gene. The CDR3 extends over 15 amino acids. Deletions cut 0 bases from V and 2 bases from J, with 9 bases between. Looked up from germline, CDR1 is SGHRS and CDR2 is YFSETQ. The chain's CDR3 is CASSLVSGPYNEQFF. CDR3 DNA sequence: TGCGCCAGCAGCTTGGTGTCAGGACCCTACAATGAGCAGTTCTTC.

The chain has TRBV6-2 or TRBV6-3 and TRBJ2-1, with 11 bases lining up with TRBD2. The ends lost 0 bases at V and 5 bases at J; junction bases unmatched: 3. The germline V gene encodes CDR1 MNHEY and CDR2 SVGEGT. The CDR3 contains 16 residues. CDR3: CASSYSPGLADNEQFF. CDR3 sequence (DNA): TGTGCCAGCAGTTACTCGCCGGGACTAGCGGACAATGAGCAGTTCTTC.

The rearrangement uses TRBV6-1 and TRBJ1-2; 9 bases align to TRBD1. CDR1 is MNHNS, CDR2 SASEGT, per germline. This CDR3 is built from 17 residues. V was pared by 7 bases and J by 4 bases, with 16 bases of the junction left unmatched. CDR3 sequence (DNA): TGTGCCAGCACTATAAAGGGAACAGGGGGCGCGGGCTATGGCTACACCTTC. Protein product: CASTIKGTGGAGYGYTF.

This clonotype was counted only a few times. The chain employs TRBV2 and TRBJ2-3; D is uncertain. CDR3 size: 14 residues. V was clipped by 2 bases and J by 1 base, with 7 bases between them. Germline V gene data show CDR1 as SNHLY and CDR2 as FYNNEI. DNA of the CDR3: TGTGCCAGCAGTGAATTCAGCGGCACAGATACGCAGTATTTT. Its protein product is CASSEFSGTDTQYF. Looking up the rest from reference TRBV2 and TRBJ2-3 gives the full variable domain: EPEVTQTPSHQVTQMGQEVILRCVPISNHLYFYWYRQILGQKVEFLVSFYNNEISEKSEIFDDQFSVERPDGSNFTLKIRSTKLEDSAMYFCASSEFSGTDTQYFGPGTRLTVL.

The chain employs TRBV20-1 and TRBJ2-4, with D unclear. The J call is uncertain, as TRBJ2-7 better fits the DNA end. Germline V lookup: CDR1 DFQATT, CDR2 SNEGSKA (reference sequence). This CDR3 spans 14 amino acids. The CDR3: CSARQAQVGYEQYF. The DNA of the CDR3 is TGCAGTGCTAGGCAGGCCCAGGTGGGTTACGAGCAGTACTTC.

V usage is TRBV20-1 and J usage is TRBJ2-1; D gene unclear. The V gene's germline CDR1 is DFQATT and CDR2 SNEGSKA (reference sequence). The CDR3 is 11 residues long. V was trimmed by 4 bases and J by 9 bases, leaving 10 bases between them. The CDR3 DNA sequence: TGCAGTGCTAAGAGGCTTGCTGAGCAGTTCTTC. It codes for CSAKRLAEQFF.

There are a few counts of this clonotype. This rearrangement joins TRBV18 to TRBJ2-3; D possibly uses TRBD1 or TRBD2 (6 bases each). Germline V gene data show CDR1 as KGHSH and CDR2 as LQKENI. The CDR3 length is 16 residues. Trimming took 4 bases from V and 4 from J, leaving 18 bases between them. CDR3 residues: CASSLRTEGGSDTQYF. CDR3 in DNA: TGTGCCAGCTCACTGCGTACGGAGGGGGGCTCAGATACGCAGTATTTT.

In this sample, this clonotype turned up once. The rearrangement uses TRBV11-2 and TRBJ2-5, with D uncertain. Germline V gives CDR1 SGHAT, CDR2 FQNNGV. Trimming removed 10 bases from V and 5 bases from J, with 17 bases in between. This CDR3 has 13 residues. Here the CDR3 reads CANNQRLRETQYF. The CDR3 DNA reads as TGTGCCAACAACCAACGGCTCCGGGAGACCCAGTACTTC.

This clonotype has just a few counts. V gene TRBV28 combines with J gene TRBJ1-2; D perhaps matches TRBD1 (5 bases). The CDR3 runs to 13 residues. Germline lookup yields CDR1 MDHEN and CDR2 SYDVKM. V gave up 3 bases and J gave up 7 bases, with 12 bases separating them. CDR3 loop: CASSFGGASGYTF. CDR3 in DNA: TGTGCCAGCAGTTTTGGGGGAGCTAGTGGCTACACCTTC.

CDR3 DNA: TGTGCCAGCAGTTTAGACAGGGCGGGAGATACGCAGTATTTT. It is translated as CASSLDRAGDTQYF. V is TRBV12-3 or TRBV12-4 and J is TRBJ2-3, with TRBD1 as a possible D gene (6 bases). The germline V and J ends were trimmed by 1 base and 5 bases, with 10 bases remaining between them. CDR3 length: 14 residues.

This clonotype occurred a few times. The chain links TRBV3-1 to TRBJ2-7; the D gene is possibly TRBD1 (5 bases). Trimming took 2 bases from V and 5 from J, leaving 10 bases between them. Germline CDR1 is LGHDT and CDR2 is YNNKEL (reference sequence). There are 13 residues in the CDR3. The CDR3, as DNA: TGTGCCAGCAGCCAAAGGGGTAGCAACGAGCAGTACTTC. Amino acids: CASSQRGSNEQYF.

The V call is TRBV30, the J call TRBJ2-2, with D uncertain. The germline CDR1 and CDR2 sequences are GTSNPN and SVGIG (reference sequence). The CDR3 spans 11 residues. Trimming left V 0 bases short and J 6 bases short, with 2 bases between. Here the CDR3 reads CAWSVPGELFF. CDR3 DNA: TGTGCCTGGAGTGTTCCCGGGGAGCTGTTTTTT.

The rearrangement uses TRBV20-1 and TRBJ2-7; D is unresolved. V was trimmed by 1 base and J by 3 bases, leaving 7 bases between them. This CDR3 is built from 12 residues. The germline V gene has CDR1 DFQATT and CDR2 SNEGSKA (reference sequence). This CDR3 is CSARVGVYEQYF. CDR3 DNA: TGCAGTGCTAGAGTTGGGGTCTACGAGCAGTACTTC.

This clonotype has just a few counts. V is TRBV24-1 and J is TRBJ2-3; the D gene is possibly TRBD1 (7 bases). The CDR3 is 17 residues long. Looked up from germline, CDR1 is KGHDR and CDR2 is SFDVKD. Trimming left V 4 bases short and J 0 bases short, with 16 bases between. The CDR3 loop is CATSETRGTDSTDTQYF. The CDR3, as DNA: TGTGCCACCAGTGAAACACGCGGGACAGACAGCACAGATACGCAGTATTTT.

The V and J genes are TRBV5-5 and TRBJ2-3; tentative D call: TRBD2 (6 bases). CDR3 length equals 15 residues. In germline, CDR1 is SGHKS, CDR2 YYEKEE (reference sequence). V lost 4 bases and J lost 2, with 14 bases in between. CDR3 sequence reads: CASSAGPKITDTQYF. The CDR3 DNA reads TGTGCCAGCAGCGCGGGACCCAAAATCACAGATACGCAGTATTTT.

This chain connects TRBV20-1 to TRBJ2-5; D is unresolved. The CDR3 extends over 13 amino acids. The germline V and J ends were trimmed by 0 bases and 8 bases, with 13 bases remaining between them. Germline loops: CDR1 DFQATT, CDR2 SNEGSKA (reference sequence). DNA for the CDR3: TGCAGTGCTAGAGATCGGCTGAAGAGAACCCAGTACTTC. Protein: CSARDRLKRTQYF.

The chain employs TRBV7-9 and TRBJ1-1; D ambiguous. CDR3 size: 14 residues. V lost 3 bases and J 1 base, leaving 9 bases between the germline ends. In germline, CDR1 is SEHNR, CDR2 FQNEAQ (reference sequence). Written as DNA, the CDR3 is TGTGCCAGCAGCTTTCCCAGAAAGAACACTGAAGCTTTCTTT. It is translated as CASSFPRKNTEAFF.